This T cell receptor beta chain was sequenced in a study of blood T cells in healthy people across ages. As for this clonotype: A much larger clone lies one base from this, so it may be a read error.

J gave up 10 bases and V 3 bases, and 10 bases lay outside the gene matches. This CDR3 contains 16 residues. Germline lookup yields CDR1 LGHNT and CDR2 FRNRAP. Next came a second PCR, run for roughly 6 to 11 cycles, which used a sample-barcoded 5' primer along with a J-beta primer mix. The yield of each sample was at least 3 million CDR3-containing paired-end reads. TCRdb processed the 5' RACE reads anew with MiXCR; each CDR3 protein has one entry. This sample carries more than 750,000 distinct CDR3 sequences, 25% to 35% of them seen once, and the ten largest clones take about 9.4%. The data also belong to a second study, concerning T cells of mothers and their children. In that study: Overlap measured in related mother-child pairs was slightly, non-significantly higher than in unrelated pairs. Across the analysis, no persistent microchimeric T cell clones were detected.

Sequenced input: blood. The source of this sequence is a woman aged 40 to 50 in good health. The chain uses TRBV12-5 and TRBJ2-1, with 12 bases lining up with TRBD1. The CDR3 reads CASGFPLGTGGYEQFF. In DNA, the CDR3 is TGTGCTAGTGGTTTCCCGCTAGGGACAGGGGGCTACGAGCAGTTCTTC.